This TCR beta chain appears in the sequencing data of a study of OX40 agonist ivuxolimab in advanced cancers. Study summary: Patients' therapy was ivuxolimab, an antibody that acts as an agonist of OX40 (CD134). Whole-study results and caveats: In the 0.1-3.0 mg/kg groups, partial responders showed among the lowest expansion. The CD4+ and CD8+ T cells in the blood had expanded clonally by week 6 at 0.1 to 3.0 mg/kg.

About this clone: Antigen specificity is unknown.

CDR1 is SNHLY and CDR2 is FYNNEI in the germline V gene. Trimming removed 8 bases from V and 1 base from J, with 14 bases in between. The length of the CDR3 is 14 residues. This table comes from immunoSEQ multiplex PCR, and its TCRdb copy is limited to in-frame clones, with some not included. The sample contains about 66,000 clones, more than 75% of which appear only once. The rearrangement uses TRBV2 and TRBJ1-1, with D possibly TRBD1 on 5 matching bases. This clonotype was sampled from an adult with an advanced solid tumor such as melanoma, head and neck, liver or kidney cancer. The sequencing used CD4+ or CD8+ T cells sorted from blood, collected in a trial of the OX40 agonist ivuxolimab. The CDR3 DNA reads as TGTGCCAGCGGGGCTACGGCAGGGAACACTGAAGCTTTCTTT. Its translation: CASGATAGNTEAFF.